Listed here is a single T cell receptor beta chain. This specimen comes from a study of cytotoxic CD8 clonotypes in ibrutinib-treated CLL. Generated by immunoSEQ multiplex PCR, the TCRdb table keeps only in-frame clones and is missing some. The sample records 150,000 or so clones, approximately 80% being singletons. This CDR3 is 14 amino acids long. Germline CDR1 is MNHEY and CDR2 is SMNVEV (reference sequence). Trimming cost V 5 bases and J 2 bases; bases outside gene matches: 5. J is TRBJ2-7 and V is TRBV27, with TRBD1 matching over 8 bases. Sample: PBMCs, taken after 36 months of ibrutinib treatment. The receptor comes from a human donor with chronic lymphocytic leukemia. The CDR3 is CASSPNRGAYEQYF. The CDR3 nucleotides are TGTGCCAGCAGTCCAAACAGGGGGGCCTACGAGCAGTACTTC.